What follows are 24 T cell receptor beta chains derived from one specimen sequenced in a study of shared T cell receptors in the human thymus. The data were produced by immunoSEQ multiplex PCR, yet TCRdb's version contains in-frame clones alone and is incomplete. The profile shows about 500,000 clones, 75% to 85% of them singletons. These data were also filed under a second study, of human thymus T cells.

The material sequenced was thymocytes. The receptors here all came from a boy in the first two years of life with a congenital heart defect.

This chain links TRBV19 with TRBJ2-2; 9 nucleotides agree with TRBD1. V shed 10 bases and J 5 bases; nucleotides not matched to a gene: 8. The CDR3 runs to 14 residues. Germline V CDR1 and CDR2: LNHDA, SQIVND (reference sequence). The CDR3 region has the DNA TGTGCCACGACAGGGGGGCTGGGGACCGGGGAGCTGTTTTTT. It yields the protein CATTGGLGTGELFF.

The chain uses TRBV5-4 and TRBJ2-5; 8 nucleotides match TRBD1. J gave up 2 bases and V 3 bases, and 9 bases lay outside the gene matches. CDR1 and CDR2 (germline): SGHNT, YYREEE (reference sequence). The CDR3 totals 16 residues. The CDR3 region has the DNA TGTGCCAGCAGCTGGACCGGACAGGGCTTACAAGAGACCCAGTACTTC. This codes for CASSWTGQGLQETQYF.

The CDR3 bases are TGTGCCATCACTGGGAGGAGACAGGGTGACCAAGAGACCCAGTACTTC. Protein sequence: CAITGRRQGDQETQYF. The chain carries TRBV10-3 and TRBJ2-5, with D perhaps TRBD1 (7 bases). Germline CDR1 ENHRY, CDR2 SYGVKD. The V end was cut by 7 bases, the J end by 0 bases, with 18 bases between. The CDR3 length is 16 residues.

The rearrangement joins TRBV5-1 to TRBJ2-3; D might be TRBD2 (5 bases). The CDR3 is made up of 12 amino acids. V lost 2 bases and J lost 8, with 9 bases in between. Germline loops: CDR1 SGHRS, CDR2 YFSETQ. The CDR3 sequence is CASSFSEGTQYF. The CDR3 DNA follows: TGCGCCAGCAGCTTCAGTGAGGGTACGCAGTATTTT.

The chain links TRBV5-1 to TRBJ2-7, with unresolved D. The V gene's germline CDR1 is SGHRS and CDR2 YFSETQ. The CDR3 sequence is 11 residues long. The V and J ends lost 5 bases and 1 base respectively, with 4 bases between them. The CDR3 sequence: CASRQSYEQYF. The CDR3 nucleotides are TGCGCCAGCAGACAGTCCTACGAGCAGTACTTC.

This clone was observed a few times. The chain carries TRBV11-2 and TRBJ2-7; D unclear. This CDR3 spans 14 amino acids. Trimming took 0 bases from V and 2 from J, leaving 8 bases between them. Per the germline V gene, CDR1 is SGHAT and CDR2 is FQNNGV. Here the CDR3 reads CASSLESRAYEQYF. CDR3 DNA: TGTGCCAGCAGCTTAGAGTCTAGAGCCTACGAGCAGTACTTC.

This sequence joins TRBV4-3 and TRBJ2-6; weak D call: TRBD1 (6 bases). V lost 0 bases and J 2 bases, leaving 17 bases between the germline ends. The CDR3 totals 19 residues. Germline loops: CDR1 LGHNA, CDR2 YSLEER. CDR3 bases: TGCGCCAGCAGCCAAGATCCCCCCAGGGGTTGGGCTGGGGCCAACGTCCTGACTTTC. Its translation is CASSQDPPRGWAGANVLTF.

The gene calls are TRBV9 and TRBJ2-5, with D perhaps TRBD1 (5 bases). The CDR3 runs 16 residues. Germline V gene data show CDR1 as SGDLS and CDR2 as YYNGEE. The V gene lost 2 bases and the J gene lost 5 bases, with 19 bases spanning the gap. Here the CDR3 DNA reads TGTGCCAGCAGCGTTGGACGACAGACATCTGGGGAGACCCAGTACTTC. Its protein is CASSVGRQTSGETQYF.

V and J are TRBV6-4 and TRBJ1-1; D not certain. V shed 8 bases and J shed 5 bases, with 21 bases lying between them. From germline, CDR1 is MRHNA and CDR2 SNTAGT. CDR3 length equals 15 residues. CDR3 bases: TGTGCCAGCGGGCCCGGGAGGAGTAGGAGGACTGAAGCTTTCTTT. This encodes CASGPGRSRRTEAFF.

CDR3 in amino acids: CASGRKRGETQYF. The DNA for the CDR3 is TGCGCCAGCGGCAGGAAGCGGGGGGAGACCCAGTACTTC. J is TRBJ2-5 and V is TRBV4-3; TRBD2 agrees at 8 bases. V dropped 8 bases and J dropped 5; count of bases not matched to a gene: 7. The CDR3 sequence is 13 residues long. Germline CDR1 and CDR2: LGHNA and YSLEER.

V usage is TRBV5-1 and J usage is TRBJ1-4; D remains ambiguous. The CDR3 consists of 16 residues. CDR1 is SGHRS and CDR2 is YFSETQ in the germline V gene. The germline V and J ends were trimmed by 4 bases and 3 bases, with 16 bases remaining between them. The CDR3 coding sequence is TGCGCCAGCAGCCGTTCTAGCCGGCAAGCTAATGAAAAACTGTTTTTT. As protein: CASSRSSRQANEKLFF.

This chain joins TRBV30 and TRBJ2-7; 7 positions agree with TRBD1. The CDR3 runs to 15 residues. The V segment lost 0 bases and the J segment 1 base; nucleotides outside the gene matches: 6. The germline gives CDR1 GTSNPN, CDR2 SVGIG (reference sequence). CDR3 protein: CAWSVRDSPSYEQYF. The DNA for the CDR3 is TGTGCCTGGAGTGTAAGGGACAGTCCTTCCTACGAGCAGTACTTC.

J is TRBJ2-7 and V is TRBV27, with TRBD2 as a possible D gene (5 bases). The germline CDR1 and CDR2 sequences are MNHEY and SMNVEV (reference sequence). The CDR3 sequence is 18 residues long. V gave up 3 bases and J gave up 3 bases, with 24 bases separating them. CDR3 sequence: CASSFSTTTRLGNYEQYF. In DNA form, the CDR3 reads TGTGCCAGCAGTTTCTCAACCACAACTAGATTGGGCAACTACGAGCAGTACTTC.

CDR3 in amino acids: CATSRDQQREPYEQYF. The CDR3 DNA reads TGTGCCACCAGCAGAGATCAACAGCGGGAACCCTACGAGCAGTACTTC. The J gene is TRBJ2-5, the V gene TRBV15; TRBD2 agrees at 7 bases. TRBJ2-7 explains the end of the DNA better; the J call may be wrong. The CDR3 length is 16 residues. The germline gives CDR1 LNHNV, CDR2 YYDKDF (reference sequence).

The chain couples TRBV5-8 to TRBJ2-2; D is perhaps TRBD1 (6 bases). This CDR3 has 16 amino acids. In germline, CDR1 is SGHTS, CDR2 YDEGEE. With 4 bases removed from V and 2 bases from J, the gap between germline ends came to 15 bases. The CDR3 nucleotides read TGTGCCAGCAGCCTCAGGGGTGGACTCAACACCGGGGAGCTGTTTTTT. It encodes CASSLRGGLNTGELFF.

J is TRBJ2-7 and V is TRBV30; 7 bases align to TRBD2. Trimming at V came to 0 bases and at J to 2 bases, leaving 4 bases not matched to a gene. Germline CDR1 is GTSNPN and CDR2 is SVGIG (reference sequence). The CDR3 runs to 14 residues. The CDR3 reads CAWSVERGTYEQYF. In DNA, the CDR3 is TGTGCCTGGAGTGTCGAGCGGGGCACCTACGAGCAGTACTTC.

The CDR3 DNA reads TGTGCCAGCAGTAAAACGCACAGGGGCCGGGGACCCCAGCATTTT. This codes for CASSKTHRGRGPQHF. The chain recombines TRBV27 with TRBJ1-5; TRBD1 matches 7 bases. Unmatched junction bases numbered 14, after V lost 5 bases and J lost 10 bases. The CDR3 is made up of 15 amino acids. Germline V gene data show CDR1 as MNHEY and CDR2 as SMNVEV (reference sequence).

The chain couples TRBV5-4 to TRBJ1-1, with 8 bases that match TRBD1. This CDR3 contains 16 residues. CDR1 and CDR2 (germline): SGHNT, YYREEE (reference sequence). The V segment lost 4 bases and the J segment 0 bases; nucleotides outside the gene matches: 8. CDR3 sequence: CASSPGQALMNTEAFF. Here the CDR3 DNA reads TGTGCCAGCAGCCCGGGACAGGCCTTAATGAACACTGAAGCTTTCTTT. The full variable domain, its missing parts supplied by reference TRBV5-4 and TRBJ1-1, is ETGVTQSPTHLIKTRGQQVTLRCSSQSGHNTVSWYQQALGQGPQFIFQYYREEENGRGNFPPRFSGLQFPNYSSELNVNALELDDSALYLCASSPGQALMNTEAFFGQGTRLTVV.

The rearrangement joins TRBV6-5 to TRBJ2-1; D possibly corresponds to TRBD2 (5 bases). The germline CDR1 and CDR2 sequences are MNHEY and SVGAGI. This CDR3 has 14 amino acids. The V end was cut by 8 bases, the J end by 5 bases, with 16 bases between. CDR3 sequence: CASSAGNNDNEQFF. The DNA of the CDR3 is TGTGCCAGCTCAGCCGGGAATAATGACAATGAGCAGTTCTTC.

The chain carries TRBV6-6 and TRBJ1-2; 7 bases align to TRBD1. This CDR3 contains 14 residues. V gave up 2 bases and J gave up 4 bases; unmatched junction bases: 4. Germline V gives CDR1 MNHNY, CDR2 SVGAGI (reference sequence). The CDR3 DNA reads TGTGCCAGCAGTTACCTCAGGGGGACCTATGGCTACACCTTC. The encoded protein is CASSYLRGTYGYTF.

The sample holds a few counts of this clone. The CDR3 spells CATEPHLETQETQYF. The CDR3 bases are TGTGCCACCGAGCCTCACCTCGAAACTCAAGAGACCCAGTACTTC. The chain links TRBV7-9 to TRBJ2-5, with D hard to call. Trimming removed 10 bases at V and 2 bases at J, with 20 bases between. This CDR3 is built from 15 residues. Germline assignment: CDR1 SEHNR and CDR2 FQNEAQ (reference sequence).

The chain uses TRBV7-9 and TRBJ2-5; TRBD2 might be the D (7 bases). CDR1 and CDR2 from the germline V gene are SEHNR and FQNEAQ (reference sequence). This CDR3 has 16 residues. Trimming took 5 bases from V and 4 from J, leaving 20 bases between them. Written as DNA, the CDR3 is TGTGCCAGCAGCCGATCTAGGGGGGAGGGAGGAGAGACCCAGTACTTC. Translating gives CASSRSRGEGGETQYF.

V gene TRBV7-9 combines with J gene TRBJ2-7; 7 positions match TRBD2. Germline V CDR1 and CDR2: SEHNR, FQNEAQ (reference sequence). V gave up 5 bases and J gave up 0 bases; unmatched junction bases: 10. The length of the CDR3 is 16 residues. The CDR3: CASSLSASGDSYEQYF. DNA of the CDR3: TGTGCCAGCAGCCTTAGTGCTAGCGGAGACTCCTACGAGCAGTACTTC.

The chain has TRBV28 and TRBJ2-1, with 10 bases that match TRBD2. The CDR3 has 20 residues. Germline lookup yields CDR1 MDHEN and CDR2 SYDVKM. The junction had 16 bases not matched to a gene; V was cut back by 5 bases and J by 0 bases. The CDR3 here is CASSPGRVSGRRSSYNEQFF. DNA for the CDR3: TGTGCCAGCAGTCCCGGCCGGGTTAGCGGGAGGCGGAGCTCCTACAATGAGCAGTTCTTC.